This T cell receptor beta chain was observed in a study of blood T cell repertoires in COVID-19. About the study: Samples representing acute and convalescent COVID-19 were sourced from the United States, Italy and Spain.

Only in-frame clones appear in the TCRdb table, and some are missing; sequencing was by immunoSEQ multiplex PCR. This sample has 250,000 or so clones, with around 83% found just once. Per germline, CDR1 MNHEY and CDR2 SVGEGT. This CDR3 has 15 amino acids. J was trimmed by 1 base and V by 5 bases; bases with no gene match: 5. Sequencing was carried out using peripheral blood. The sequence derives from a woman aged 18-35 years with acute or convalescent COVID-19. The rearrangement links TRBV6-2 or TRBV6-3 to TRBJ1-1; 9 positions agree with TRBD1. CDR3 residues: CASSPGQGENTEAFF. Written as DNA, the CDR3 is TGTGCCAGCAGTCCGGGACAGGGTGAGAACACTGAAGCTTTCTTT.